This TCR beta chain was identified during a study of blood T cell repertoires in COVID-19. Assay used: immunoSEQ multiplex PCR; TCRdb lists only in-frame clones, some missing. The table lists approximately 110,000 clones, approximately 85% of them singletons, with 2.1% in the top ten. The germline gives CDR1 SGDLS, CDR2 YYNGEE. This CDR3 is 18 amino acids long. V lost 3 bases to trimming and J lost 1 base; unmatched junction nucleotides: 13. This TCR was sampled from a human donor in a cohort sampled during active COVID-19. The rearrangement joins TRBV9 to TRBJ1-1, with 9 bases aligning to TRBD1. Sequencing was performed on peripheral blood. CDR3 coding DNA: TGTGCCAGCAGCGCAAGCCAACAGGGGGCTGGCGGGAACACTGAAGCTTTCTTT. Translating gives CASSASQQGAGGNTEAFF.